The sequence of this T cell receptor beta chain was determined in a study of T cell responses to AZD1222 COVID-19 vaccine. Regarding the study as a whole: Spike was spanned by vaccine-associated CD4 TCRs, which were dominant at 160-218 and 743-854.

This clone has just one count. The antigen remains undetermined. The table came from immunoSEQ multiplex PCR; TCRdb's copy has only in-frame clones and leaves some out. This sample has under 200,000 clones; 90% occur once, and the top ten carry about 1.6%. Germline V gene sequence: CDR1 ENHRY, CDR2 SYGVKD. The CDR3 contains 14 residues. The ends lost 6 bases at V and 2 bases at J; junction bases unmatched: 3. This TCR came from an adult in good health. V and J are TRBV10-3 and TRBJ2-2, with 7 bases fitting TRBD2. This sample comprised peripheral blood, obtained on day 0 of AZD1222 vaccination. The CDR3 region is CAIRPGGNTGELFF. The DNA of the CDR3 is TGTGCCATCAGACCGGGGGGTAACACCGGGGAGCTGTTTTTT.